Listed below are T cell receptor beta chains from one sample, sequenced in a study of identical twins. TCRdb processed the 5' RACE reads anew with MiXCR; each CDR3 protein has one entry. The repertoire holds 300,000 to 400,000 distinct CDR3 sequences, with roughly an eighth as singletons. The same sample was also used in a study of yellow fever vaccine responses in identical twins.

Sequencing was carried out using CD8+ T cells sorted from blood. These receptors all come from a woman younger than 30 in good health. Each CDR3 is given with its conserved first and last residue.

V gene | CDR3 protein
TRBV4-1 | CASSQEGAGAGGYTF
TRBV2 | CASSEMAGGLRETQYF
TRBV3-1 | CASSLLTTGNNEQFF
TRBV29-1 | CSVEGRDVMNTEAFF
TRBV3-1 | CASSPPGIRNTGELFF
TRBV27 | CASSLRGSGANVLTF
TRBV11-2 | CASSLGTGYTEAFF
TRBV7-2 | CASSPLDGFSYEQYF
TRBV7-8 | CASSSSGRAGHNEQFF
TRBV27 | CASSSMRIAGARNEQFF
TRBV28 | CASSFGFRGHEKLFF
TRBV27 | CASSSGTGTGTQYF
TRBV6-5 | CASSYGEGYEQYF
TRBV6-6 | CASGDGGKLFF
TRBV7-9 | CASSSSAASSYNEQFF
TRBV10-3 | CAIRGEATWETQYF
TRBV13 | CASSFDDEQFF
TRBV28 | CASSLWFWRERYNEQFF
TRBV11-3 | CASSSFSGGSYEQYF
TRBV7-6 | CASSSPLANTGELFF
TRBV14 | CASSQDLAPSGEQYF
TRBV27 | CASSLSITTAFSTDTQYF
TRBV7-6 | CASSLWDRDRAGELFF
TRBV27 | CASSLTIAGPEQFF
TRBV10-2 | CASSELSSTDTQYF
TRBV27 | CASSLYRRNEQFF
TRBV2 | CASSGSGSIDEQFF
TRBV4-1 | CASSQGPETQYF